This T cell receptor beta chain was retrieved from a study of regulatory T cells in long-lasting Graves disease. Study findings and constraints: New patients shared approximately 970 public clonotypes, and persistent patients shared more, with over 2,500. There was favoring of TRBV28, TRBJ1-2 and TRBJ2-5 in persistent disease. Exclusively peripheral blood, rather than thyroid tissue, was studied.

V was cut by 0 bases and J by 8 bases, with 10 bases left in between. The CDR3 extends over 14 amino acids. Germline V lookup: CDR1 KGHSH, CDR2 LQKENI. Library construction for TCR beta used iRepertoire HTBI primers and Arm-PCR of CDR3 regions. TCRdb itself ran the multiplex PCR reads through MiXCR, one entry per CDR3 protein. The sample lists some 240,000 distinct CDR3 sequences; around 20% were seen once. The sample holds many counts of this clonotype. What it binds is not known. The time point here: newly diagnosed GD, antithyroid drugs for less than 3 months. After RNA was extracted from PBMCs, the TCR library was made from it. These data also formed part of another study, on T cells in Graves' hyperthyroidism and ophthalmopathy. That study reports: Uncontrolled infection, other autoimmune disease, pregnancy or lactation excluded patients.

This TCR was sampled from a woman in her thirties with Graves disease. Here the sequenced sample was peripheral blood mononuclear cells (PBMCs), taken at new diagnosis, from a patient treated with antithyroid drugs. The V call is TRBV18, the J call TRBJ1-4; D remains ambiguous. The CDR3 DNA sequence: TGTGCCAGCTCACCACCCTTAGTAAGGGAAAAACTGTTTTTT. This gives the protein CASSPPLVREKLFF.